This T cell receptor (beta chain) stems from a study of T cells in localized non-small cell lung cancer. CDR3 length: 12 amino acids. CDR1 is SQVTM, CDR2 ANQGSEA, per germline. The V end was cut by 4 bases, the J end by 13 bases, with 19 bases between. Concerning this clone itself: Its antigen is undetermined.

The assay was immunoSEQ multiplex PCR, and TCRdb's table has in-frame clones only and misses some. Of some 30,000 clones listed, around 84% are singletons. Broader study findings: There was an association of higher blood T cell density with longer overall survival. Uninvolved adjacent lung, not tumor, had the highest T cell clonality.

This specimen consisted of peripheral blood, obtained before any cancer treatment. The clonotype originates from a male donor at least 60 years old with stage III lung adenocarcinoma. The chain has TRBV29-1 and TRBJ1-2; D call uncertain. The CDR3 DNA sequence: TGCAGCGTTGCAACCTCGGATGGCTTTCTCACCTTC. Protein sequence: CSVATSDGFLTF.